Listed here are 16 T cell receptor beta chains from one sample, sequenced in a study of blood T cell repertoires in COVID-19. This table comes from immunoSEQ multiplex PCR, and its TCRdb copy is limited to in-frame clones, with some not included. The table includes 60,000 to 85,000 clones, about 90% detected once. The sequenced sample consisted of peripheral blood. These receptors originate from a woman aged 45-59 years with COVID-19, enrolled during active disease.

This clone was seen only once. The gene calls are TRBV19 and TRBJ2-6; TRBD1 matches at 8 bases. Per germline, CDR1 LNHDA and CDR2 SQIVND (reference sequence). Losses at the gene ends were 2 bases for V and 0 bases for J; bases not matched to a gene: 3. The CDR3 covers 17 residues. The CDR3 sequence is CASSIQGALSGANVLTF. DNA of the CDR3: TGTGCCAGTAGTATACAGGGGGCCCTCTCTGGGGCCAACGTCCTGACTTTC.

The V call is TRBV13, the J call TRBJ1-4; 8 nucleotides align to TRBD1. CDR1 and CDR2 (germline): PRHDT, FYEKMQ (reference sequence). The V gene end was trimmed by 7 bases and the J gene end by 7 bases; junction bases not matched to a gene: 8. CDR3 size: 14 residues. DNA of the CDR3: TGTGCCAGCAAAACGGACAGGGAGGGTGAAAAACTGTTTTTT. It translates to CASKTDREGEKLFF. Complete variable domain (other parts from reference TRBV13 and TRBJ1-4): AAGVIQSPRHLIKEKRETATLKCYPIPRHDTVYWYQQGPGQDPQFLISFYEKMQSDKGSIPDRFSAQQFSDYHSELNMSSLELGDSALYFCASKTDREGEKLFFGSGTQLSVL.

The chain employs TRBV5-1 and TRBJ1-6, with D perhaps matching TRBD1 (6 bases). CDR3 length equals 16 residues. V was trimmed by 3 bases and J by 0 bases, leaving 10 bases between them. The germline V gene encodes CDR1 SGHRS and CDR2 YFSETQ. DNA of the CDR3: TGCGCCAGCAGCTCCCAGGGGAGCTCCTATAATTCACCCCTCCACTTT. Translated: CASSSQGSSYNSPLHF.

Note on this clone: Within the sample, other DNA sequences also encode this same CDR3. V usage is TRBV5-1 and J usage is TRBJ2-1; TRBD2 is a possible D gene (5 bases). The CDR3 consists of 14 residues. Germline CDR1 and CDR2: SGHRS and YFSETQ. Deletions cut 2 bases from V and 0 bases from J, with 6 bases between. CDR3 in DNA: TGCGCCAGCAGCTTAACTAGCTCCTACAATGAGCAGTTCTTC. It codes for CASSLTSSYNEQFF.

The gene calls are TRBV10-2 and TRBJ2-1, with D tentatively TRBD2 (5 bases). Trimming took 2 bases from V and 0 from J, leaving 20 bases between them. The CDR3 has 19 residues. CDR1 and CDR2 (germline): WSHSY, SAAADI. CDR3 nucleotides: TGCGCCAGCAGTGAGACCTACGGCATCAGCGGCAGCTCCTACAATGAGCAGTTCTTC. Amino acids: CASSETYGISGSSYNEQFF.

V is TRBV6-4 and J is TRBJ2-1, with D tentatively TRBD2 (6 bases). The CDR3 spans 15 residues. Per germline, CDR1 MRHNA and CDR2 SNTAGT. Trimming took off 4 bases at V and 5 bases at J, with 15 bases between the two ends. The CDR3 nucleotides read TGTGCCAGCAGTGGGGACGGGAGATCAAACAATGAGCAGTTCTTC. Protein sequence: CASSGDGRSNNEQFF.

This chain links TRBV19 with TRBJ2-7; D may be TRBD2 (6 bases). CDR3 length: 12 residues. From germline, CDR1 is LNHDA and CDR2 SQIVND (reference sequence). Trimming removed 9 bases from V and 10 bases from J, with 19 bases in between. Here the CDR3 DNA reads TGTGCCAGCCCGAGGGAGGTCTTAGAACAGTACTTC. It specifies CASPREVLEQYF. The whole variable domain, filled in from reference TRBV19 and TRBJ2-7, reads DGGITQSPKYLFRKEGQNVTLSCEQNLNHDAMYWYRQDPGQGLRLIYYSQIVNDFQKGDIAEGYSVSREKKESFPLTVTSAQKNPTAFYLCASPREVLEQYFGPGTRLTVT.

This chain connects TRBV6-5 to TRBJ1-1, with D possibly being TRBD1 (6 bases). CDR3 length: 13 amino acids. Deletions cut 6 bases from V and 3 bases from J, with 11 bases between. Germline CDR1 reads MNHEY; CDR2 reads SVGAGI. The CDR3 DNA reads TGTGCCAGCAGCCTACAGGGATACACTGAAGCTTTCTTT. Its protein is CASSLQGYTEAFF.

This clone was detected ten times or more. The rearrangement joins TRBV2 to TRBJ2-2; TRBD2 matches 8 bases. Germline CDR1 SNHLY, CDR2 FYNNEI. CDR3 length: 15 residues. V dropped 6 bases and J dropped 0; count of bases not matched to a gene: 3. CDR3 sequence: CASSPGLANTGELFF. CDR3 nucleotides: TGTGCCAGCAGCCCGGGACTAGCGAACACCGGGGAGCTGTTTTTT. The variable domain in full, completed from reference TRBV2 and TRBJ2-2, reads EPEVTQTPSHQVTQMGQEVILRCVPISNHLYFYWYRQILGQKVEFLVSFYNNEISEKSEIFDDQFSVERPDGSNFTLKIRSTKLEDSAMYFCASSPGLANTGELFFGEGSRLTVL.

This clone was recorded only once. CDR3 region: CASSYGRAGELFF. The CDR3 nucleotides are TGTGCCAGTAGTTACGGGAGGGCCGGGGAGCTGTTTTTT. The chain carries TRBV19 and TRBJ2-2; 8 bases map to TRBD2. V was clipped by 5 bases and J by 6 bases; unmatched bases: 2. Germline V gene sequence: CDR1 LNHDA, CDR2 SQIVND (reference sequence). The CDR3 length is 13 residues.

This chain joins TRBV19 and TRBJ1-4, with a possible D match to TRBD1 (5 bases). The CDR3 has 15 amino acids. The germline V gene has CDR1 LNHDA and CDR2 SQIVND (reference sequence). Trimming took off 5 bases at V and 6 bases at J, with 16 bases between the two ends. This CDR3 reads CASSGWAWGDEKLFF. CDR3 nucleotides: TGTGCCAGTAGTGGTTGGGCCTGGGGGGATGAAAAACTGTTTTTT.

J is TRBJ2-5 and V is TRBV7-9, with 11 bases lining up with TRBD2. The germline CDR1 and CDR2 sequences are SEHNR and FQNEAQ (reference sequence). The junction had 14 bases not matched to a gene; V was cut back by 6 bases and J by 5 bases. The CDR3 has 17 amino acids. The CDR3 DNA reads as TGTGCCAGCAGTCCAAGACTAGCGGGACTAACAAAGGAGACCCAGTACTTC. Translation: CASSPRLAGLTKETQYF.

The rearrangement uses TRBV2 and TRBJ2-1, with D maybe TRBD1 (6 bases). Germline assignment: CDR1 SNHLY and CDR2 FYNNEI. V lost 3 bases and J 2 bases, leaving 8 bases between the germline ends. This CDR3 contains 14 residues. The CDR3 coding sequence is TGTGCCAGCAGTGATAGGGACACCTACAATGAGCAGTTCTTC. This translates into CASSDRDTYNEQFF.

This clone was counted only a few times. V and J are TRBV19 and TRBJ1-5; D is possibly TRBD1 (5 bases). Germline V gene lookup returns CDR1 LNHDA and CDR2 SQIVND (reference sequence). The germline V and J ends were trimmed by 6 bases and 0 bases, with 12 bases remaining between them. The CDR3 is 15 amino acids. The CDR3 sequence: CASRNRIVSNQPQHF. In DNA form, the CDR3 reads TGTGCCAGTAGAAACAGGATCGTTAGCAATCAGCCCCAGCATTTT.

V is TRBV6-5 and J is TRBJ2-1, with D perhaps TRBD2 (6 bases). CDR1 MNHEY and CDR2 SVGAGI come from the germline V gene. V lost 10 bases, J lost 2 bases, and 18 bases lay in between. There are 15 residues in the CDR3. CDR3 sequence: CATRGLAPTYNEQFF. CDR3 sequence (DNA): TGTGCCACCCGTGGCCTAGCGCCTACCTACAATGAGCAGTTCTTC.

The rearrangement joins TRBV12-3 or TRBV12-4 to TRBJ1-6, with D uncertain. The CDR3 contains 11 residues. Trimming took off 4 bases at V and 13 bases at J, with 8 bases between the two ends. The CDR3 protein is CASSSPQPLHF. CDR3 DNA: TGTGCCAGCAGTTCCCCACAGCCCCTCCACTTT.